These T cell receptor beta chains were read from a single sample in a study of neurological immune-mediated disorders. In TCRdb, the 5' RACE reads were re-called with MiXCR into one record per CDR3 protein. The sample includes over 35,000 distinct CDR3 sequences, about 13% seen only once; the top ten take about 1.3%. Input material: PBMCs. These receptors all stem from a female donor in good health. Each CDR3 is given with its conserved first and last residue. A D gene is named only where the DNA matches it firmly. Clone size is not always given. Where it is, it says once, few, many or a class for expanded clones.

DNA | CDR3 | J | D | V | size
TGCAGTGCTAGAGACGCCAGCCAAGGATTACAGGGCTACACCTTC | CSARDASQGLQGYTF | TRBJ1-2 | - | TRBV20-1 | many
TGCAGTGCTAGAGGTGGCGGATACTCCTACAATGAGCAGTTCTTC | CSARGGGYSYNEQFF | TRBJ2-1 | - | TRBV20-1 | many
TGTGCCTGGTCCATCGGGGGGGTGGATACGCAGTATTTT | CAWSIGGVDTQYF | TRBJ2-3 | TRBD2 | TRBV30 | many
TGTGCCAGCAGCGACCGGTGGACTAGCGGAGATACGCAGTATTTT | CASSDRWTSGDTQYF | TRBJ2-3 | TRBD2 | TRBV12-3/TRBV12-4 | few
TGCAGTGCTAGGTTTGGGGACTACCTCGGTGAGCAGTACTTC | CSARFGDYLGEQYF | TRBJ2-7 | TRBD2 | TRBV20-1 | many
TGTGCCAGCAGCTTAAGGGGCCGGGGAGAGACCCAGTACTTC | CASSLRGRGETQYF | TRBJ2-5 | - | TRBV7-8 | many
TGTGCCAGCAGCCAAGAGGGAAGCTCCTACGAGCAGTACTTC | CASSQEGSSYEQYF | TRBJ2-7 | - | TRBV3-1 | many
TGTGCCAGCAGCTTAGCTGACAGTCCCGAGCAGTACTTC | CASSLADSPEQYF | TRBJ2-7 | - | TRBV7-6 | -
TGCAGTGCTTCAGAGCCAGGGAAGATCATGAACACTGAAGCTTTCTTT | CSASEPGKIMNTEAFF | TRBJ1-1 | - | TRBV20-1 | many
TGTGCCAGCAGCTTAGGGGTAGGGCAGAAGGGGCAAGCTTTCTTT | CASSLGVGQKGQAFF | TRBJ1-1 | - | TRBV7-8 | many
TGCAGTGCCCATAGGGGGACAGGAGGAATAGAGACCCAGTACTTC | CSAHRGTGGIETQYF | TRBJ2-5 | TRBD1 | TRBV20-1 | many
TGTGCCAGCTCACCACTGGGCAGAACGAACACCGGGGAGCTGTTTTTT | CASSPLGRTNTGELFF | TRBJ2-2 | - | TRBV18 | many
TGTGTCAGCAGTGTTACAGGGGGCGAGCAGTACTTC | CVSSVTGGEQYF | TRBJ2-7 | TRBD1 | TRBV2 | many
TGCGCCAGCAGCCGGACTAGCGGGAACCAAAAATACGAGCAGTACTTC | CASSRTSGNQKYEQYF | TRBJ2-7 | TRBD2 | TRBV5-1 | many
TGTGCCAGCAGCCCCCGTCCTGAGAGGCACAACTATGGCTACACCTTC | CASSPRPERHNYGYTF | TRBJ1-2 | - | TRBV9 | many
TGCAGTGCTCCCGCCCCGGGGCGGGGGGCCTACAATGAGCAGTTCTTC | CSAPAPGRGAYNEQFF | TRBJ2-1 | TRBD2 | TRBV20-1 | many
TGTGCCAGCAGCTTGTCCGGACAGATACGCACCGGGGAGCTGTTTTTT | CASSLSGQIRTGELFF | TRBJ2-2 | - | TRBV11-2 | many
TGCAGCGTTGTTAGGGACCGAGGAGGCTATGGCTACACCTTC | CSVVRDRGGYGYTF | TRBJ1-2 | - | TRBV29-1 | many
TGTGCCAGCAGCTTCGGACAGAGCTCCTACGAGCAGTACTTC | CASSFGQSSYEQYF | TRBJ2-7 | - | TRBV7-8 | many
TGTGCCAGCAGCTTAGCAGGACTAAGGGAGCAGTTCTTC | CASSLAGLREQFF | TRBJ2-1 | - | TRBV7-9 | -
TGCAGTGCTAGATGGGGATACAATGAGCAGTTCTTC | CSARWGYNEQFF | TRBJ2-1 | - | TRBV20-1 | many
TGTGCCAGCAGGTCACCGGGACAGGGGAACCTTTATGGCTACACCTTC | CASRSPGQGNLYGYTF | TRBJ1-2 | TRBD1 | TRBV28 | many
TGTGCCAGCAGAATAATCCAGAACACTGAAGCTTTCTTT | CASRIIQNTEAFF | TRBJ1-1 | - | TRBV12-3/TRBV12-4 | many
TGTGCCAGCAGACCCCAGCAGGGAAGGGGTCAGCCCCAGCATTTT | CASRPQQGRGQPQHF | TRBJ1-5 | - | TRBV2 | -
TGTGCCAGCAGTTTGAGGCAGGGCGGACCCAATGAGCAGTTCTTC | CASSLRQGGPNEQFF | TRBJ2-1 | - | TRBV12-3/TRBV12-4 | many
TGTGCCAGCAGTTCACCCGCGACATTAGGGGAAGATACGCAGTATTTT | CASSSPATLGEDTQYF | TRBJ2-3 | - | TRBV6-5 | many
TGTGCCAGCAGCCCCGGCGGGGGCACAGATACGCAGTATTTT | CASSPGGGTDTQYF | TRBJ2-3 | - | TRBV7-8 | many
TGCAGCGCAAGGACGGACGAAGAGACCCAGTACTTC | CSARTDEETQYF | TRBJ2-5 | - | TRBV29-1 | many
TGCAGTGCTAGCCCGACTAGCGGGGGGGCCCTCTCCTACGAGCAGTACTTC | CSASPTSGGALSYEQYF | TRBJ2-7 | TRBD2 | TRBV20-1 | many
TGCGCCAGCATGGAGCAGATGGGGTACGAGCAGTACTTC | CASMEQMGYEQYF | TRBJ2-7 | - | TRBV5-1 | many
TGCGCCAGCAGCTTGACGGTTACCCAAGGGGGCTACACCTTC | CASSLTVTQGGYTF | TRBJ1-2 | - | TRBV5-1 | many